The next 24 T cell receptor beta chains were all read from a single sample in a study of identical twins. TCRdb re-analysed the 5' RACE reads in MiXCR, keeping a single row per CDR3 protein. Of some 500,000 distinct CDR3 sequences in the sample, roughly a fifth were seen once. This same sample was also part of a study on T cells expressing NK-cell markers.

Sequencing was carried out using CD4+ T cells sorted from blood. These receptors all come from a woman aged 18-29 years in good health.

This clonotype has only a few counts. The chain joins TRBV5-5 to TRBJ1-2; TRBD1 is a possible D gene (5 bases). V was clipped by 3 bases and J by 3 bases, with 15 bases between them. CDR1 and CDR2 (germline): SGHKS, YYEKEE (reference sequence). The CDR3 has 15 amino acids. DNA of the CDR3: TGTGCCAGCAGCTCGCAATTCGGGGGGTACTATGGCTACACCTTC. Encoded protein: CASSSQFGGYYGYTF.

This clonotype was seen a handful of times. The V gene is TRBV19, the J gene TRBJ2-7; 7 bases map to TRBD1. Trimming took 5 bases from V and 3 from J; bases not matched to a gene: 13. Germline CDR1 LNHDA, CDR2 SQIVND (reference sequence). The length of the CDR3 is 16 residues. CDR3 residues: CASSLRTGPLIYEQYF. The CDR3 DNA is TGTGCCAGTAGTCTCCGGACAGGACCACTTATCTACGAGCAGTACTTC.

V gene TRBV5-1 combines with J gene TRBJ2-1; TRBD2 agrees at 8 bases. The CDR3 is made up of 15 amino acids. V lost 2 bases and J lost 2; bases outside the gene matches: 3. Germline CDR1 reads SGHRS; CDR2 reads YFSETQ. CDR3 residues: CASSLLAEPYNEQFF. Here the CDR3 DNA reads TGCGCCAGCAGCTTACTAGCGGAGCCCTACAATGAGCAGTTCTTC.

CDR3: CASSLDPRNADTQYF. The DNA for the CDR3 is TGTGCCAGCAGCTTGGACCCACGAAACGCAGATACGCAGTATTTT. The chain joins TRBV7-8 to TRBJ2-3; D unclear. Germline CDR1 is SGHVS and CDR2 is FQNEAQ. The CDR3 is made up of 15 amino acids. Trimming took 3 bases from V and 4 from J, leaving 14 bases between them. Together with reference TRBV7-8 and TRBJ2-3, the CDR3 gives the full variable domain: GAGVSQSPRYKVAKRGQDVALRCDPISGHVSLFWYQQALGQGPEFLTYFQNEAQLDKSGLPSDRFFAERPEGSVSTLKIQRTQQEDSAVYLCASSLDPRNADTQYFGPGTRLTVL.

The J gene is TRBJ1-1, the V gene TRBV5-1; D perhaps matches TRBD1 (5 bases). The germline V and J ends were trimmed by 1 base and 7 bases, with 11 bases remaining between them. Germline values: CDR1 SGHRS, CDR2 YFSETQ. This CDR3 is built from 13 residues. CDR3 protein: CASSLQRGNEAFF. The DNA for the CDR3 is TGCGCCAGCAGCTTGCAACGGGGGAATGAAGCTTTCTTT.

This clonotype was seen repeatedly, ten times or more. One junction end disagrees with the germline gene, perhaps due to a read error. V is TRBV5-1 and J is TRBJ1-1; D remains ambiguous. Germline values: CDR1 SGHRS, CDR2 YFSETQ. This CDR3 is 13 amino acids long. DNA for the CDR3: TGTGCCAGCAGTTTACAACTGAACACTGAAGCTTTCTTT. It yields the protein CASSLQLNTEAFF.

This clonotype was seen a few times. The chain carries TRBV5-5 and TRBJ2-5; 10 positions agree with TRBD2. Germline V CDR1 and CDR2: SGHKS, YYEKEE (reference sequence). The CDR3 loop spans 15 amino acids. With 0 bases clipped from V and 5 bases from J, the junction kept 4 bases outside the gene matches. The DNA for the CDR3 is TGTGCCAGCAGCTTGGCTAGCGGGAGATTGGAGACCCAGTACTTC. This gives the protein CASSLASGRLETQYF.

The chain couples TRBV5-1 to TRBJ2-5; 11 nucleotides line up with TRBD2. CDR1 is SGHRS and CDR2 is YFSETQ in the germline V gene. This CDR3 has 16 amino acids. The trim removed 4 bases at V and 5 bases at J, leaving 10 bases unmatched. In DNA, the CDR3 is TGCGCCAGCAGCGCCGCTAGCGGGGGGCCAGGGGAGACCCAGTACTTC. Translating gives CASSAASGGPGETQYF.

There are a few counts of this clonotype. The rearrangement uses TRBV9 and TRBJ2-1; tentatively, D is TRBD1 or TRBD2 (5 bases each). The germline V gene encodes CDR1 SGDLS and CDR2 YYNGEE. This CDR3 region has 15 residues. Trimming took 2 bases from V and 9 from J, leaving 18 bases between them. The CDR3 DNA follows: TGTGCCAGCAGCGTCCGACCCGACGGGGCCACTGAGCAGTTCTTC. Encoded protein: CASSVRPDGATEQFF.

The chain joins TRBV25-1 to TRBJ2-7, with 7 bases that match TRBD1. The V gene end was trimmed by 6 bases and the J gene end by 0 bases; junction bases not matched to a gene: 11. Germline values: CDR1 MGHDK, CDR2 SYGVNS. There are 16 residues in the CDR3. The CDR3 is CASSSVRTGDSYEQYF. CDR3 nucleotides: TGTGCCAGCAGCTCGGTTCGGACAGGCGACTCCTACGAGCAGTACTTC.

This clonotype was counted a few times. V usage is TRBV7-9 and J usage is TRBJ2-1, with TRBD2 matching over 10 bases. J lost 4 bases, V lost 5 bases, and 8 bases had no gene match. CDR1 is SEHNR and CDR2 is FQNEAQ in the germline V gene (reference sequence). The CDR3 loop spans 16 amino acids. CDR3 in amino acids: CASSQITSGAYNEQFF. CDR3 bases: TGTGCCAGCAGCCAAATAACTAGCGGGGCTTACAATGAGCAGTTCTTC.

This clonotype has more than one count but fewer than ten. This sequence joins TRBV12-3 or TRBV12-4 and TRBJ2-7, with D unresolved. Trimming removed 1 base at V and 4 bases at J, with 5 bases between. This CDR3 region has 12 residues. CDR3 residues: CASSLEFYEQYF. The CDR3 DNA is TGTGCCAGCAGTTTAGAGTTTTACGAGCAGTACTTC.

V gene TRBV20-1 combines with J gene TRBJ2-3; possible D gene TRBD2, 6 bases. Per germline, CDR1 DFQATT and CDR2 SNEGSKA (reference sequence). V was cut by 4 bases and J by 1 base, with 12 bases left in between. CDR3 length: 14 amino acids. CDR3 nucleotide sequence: TGCAGTGCTACTTCCGGGAGAGGCACAGATACGCAGTATTTT. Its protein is CSATSGRGTDTQYF.

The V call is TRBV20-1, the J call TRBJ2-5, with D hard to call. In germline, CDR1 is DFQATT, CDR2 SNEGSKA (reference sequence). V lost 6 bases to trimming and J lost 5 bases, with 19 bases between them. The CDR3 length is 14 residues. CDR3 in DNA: TGCAGTGCCTGGTGGCCGATCAAGAGGGAGACCCAGTACTTC. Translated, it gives CSAWWPIKRETQYF.

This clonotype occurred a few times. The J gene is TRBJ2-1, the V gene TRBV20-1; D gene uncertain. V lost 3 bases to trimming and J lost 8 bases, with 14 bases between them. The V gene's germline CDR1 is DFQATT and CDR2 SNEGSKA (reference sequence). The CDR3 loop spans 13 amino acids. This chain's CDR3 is CSASRRATDEQFF. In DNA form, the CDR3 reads TGCAGTGCTAGCCGTCGGGCCACCGATGAGCAGTTCTTC.

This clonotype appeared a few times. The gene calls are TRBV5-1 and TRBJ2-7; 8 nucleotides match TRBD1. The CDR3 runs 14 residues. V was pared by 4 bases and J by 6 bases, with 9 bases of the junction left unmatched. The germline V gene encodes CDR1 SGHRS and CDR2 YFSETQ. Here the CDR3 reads CASSITDRGSEQYF. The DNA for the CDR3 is TGCGCCAGCAGCATAACAGACAGGGGTTCCGAGCAGTACTTC.

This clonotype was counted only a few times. In nucleotides, the CDR3 is TGCGCCAGCAGCTACGACAGGGGTTGGATGAACACTGAAGCTTTCTTT. Protein sequence: CASSYDRGWMNTEAFF. The gene calls are TRBV5-1 and TRBJ1-1; 8 nucleotides line up with TRBD1. Germline CDR1 and CDR2: SGHRS and YFSETQ. The CDR3 is 16 residues long. Losses at the gene ends were 3 bases for V and 0 bases for J; bases not matched to a gene: 7.

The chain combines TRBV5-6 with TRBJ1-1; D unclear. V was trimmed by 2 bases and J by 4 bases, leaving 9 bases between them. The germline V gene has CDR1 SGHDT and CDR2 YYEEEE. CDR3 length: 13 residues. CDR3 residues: CASSFRITTEAFF. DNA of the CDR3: TGTGCCAGCAGCTTCAGGATAACCACTGAAGCTTTCTTT. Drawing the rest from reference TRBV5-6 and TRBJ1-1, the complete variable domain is DAGVTQSPTHLIKTRGQQVTLRCSPKSGHDTVSWYQQALGQGPQFIFQYYEEEERQRGNFPDRFSGHQFPNYSSELNVNALLLGDSALYLCASSFRITTEAFFGQGTRLTVV.

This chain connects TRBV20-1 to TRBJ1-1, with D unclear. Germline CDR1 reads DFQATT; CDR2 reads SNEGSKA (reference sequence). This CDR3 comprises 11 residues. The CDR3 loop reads CRVGEDTEAFF. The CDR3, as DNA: TGCAGGGTCGGGGAGGACACTGAAGCTTTCTTT.

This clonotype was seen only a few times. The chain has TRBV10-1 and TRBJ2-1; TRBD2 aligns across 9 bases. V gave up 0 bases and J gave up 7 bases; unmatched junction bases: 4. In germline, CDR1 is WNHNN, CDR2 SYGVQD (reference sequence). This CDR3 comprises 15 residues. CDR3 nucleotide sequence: TGCGCCAGCAGTGAGTCGGGCGGGAGGGATAATGAGCAGTTCTTC. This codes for CASSESGGRDNEQFF.

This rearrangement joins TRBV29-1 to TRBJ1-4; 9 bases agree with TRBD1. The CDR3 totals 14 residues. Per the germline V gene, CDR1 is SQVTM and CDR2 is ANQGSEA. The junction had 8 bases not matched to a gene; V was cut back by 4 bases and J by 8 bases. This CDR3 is CSVGTGTGPEKLFF. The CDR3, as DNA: TGCAGCGTTGGGACCGGGACAGGGCCCGAAAAACTGTTTTTT.

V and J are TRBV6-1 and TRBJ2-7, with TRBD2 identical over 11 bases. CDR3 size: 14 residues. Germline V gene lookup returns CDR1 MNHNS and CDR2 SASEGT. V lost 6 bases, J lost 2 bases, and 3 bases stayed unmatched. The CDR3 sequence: CASSQLAGAYEQYF. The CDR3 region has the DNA TGTGCCAGCAGCCAACTAGCGGGGGCCTACGAGCAGTACTTC.

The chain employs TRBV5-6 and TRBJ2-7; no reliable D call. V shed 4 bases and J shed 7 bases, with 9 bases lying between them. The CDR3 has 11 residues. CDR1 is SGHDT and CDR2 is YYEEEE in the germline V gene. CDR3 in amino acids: CASSKGGEQYF. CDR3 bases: TGTGCCAGCAGCAAGGGTGGGGAGCAGTACTTC.

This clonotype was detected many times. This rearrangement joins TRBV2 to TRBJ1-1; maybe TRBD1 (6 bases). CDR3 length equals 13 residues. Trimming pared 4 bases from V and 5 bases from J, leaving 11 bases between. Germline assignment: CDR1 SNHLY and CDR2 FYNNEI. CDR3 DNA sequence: TGTGCCAGCAGTGTGGAGGGGGAGACTGAAGCTTTCTTT. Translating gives CASSVEGETEAFF. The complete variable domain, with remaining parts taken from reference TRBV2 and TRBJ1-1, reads EPEVTQTPSHQVTQMGQEVILRCVPISNHLYFYWYRQILGQKVEFLVSFYNNEISEKSEIFDDQFSVERPDGSNFTLKIRSTKLEDSAMYFCASSVEGETEAFFGQGTRLTVV.